The clone carrying this T cell receptor (beta chain) was seen repeatedly, ten times or more. Its antigen is as yet unknown. Using constant-segment primers, 5'RACE produced TCR alpha and TCR beta cDNA libraries carrying sample barcodes and UMIs. TCRdb analysed the 5' RACE reads with MiXCR anew, one entry per CDR3 protein. The table shows about 140,000 distinct CDR3 sequences, with over 6% occurring only once. The sample is drawn from a study of T-cell memory formation after mild COVID-19. Study-wide context: There were largely donor-specific TCR clusters.

The ends were cut back, 5 bases at V and 0 bases at J, with 11 bases in the middle. The CDR3 has 15 residues. General study points: The second-wave clones peaking on day 37 were not confirmed as SARS-CoV-2-specific. The CD4+ clones that contracted clustered mainly within CM and EM, and the CD8+ clones concentrated in EMRA.

The clonotype originates from an adult woman who had mild COVID-19 (a few samples of this study predate the infection). Cell type and time point are not known. The rearrangement joins TRBV12-3 or TRBV12-4 to TRBJ1-3; D not resolved. Sequencing was performed on PBMCs or a T cell subset sorted from them (not recorded which). The CDR3 sequence is CASSPTTVSGNTIYF. The CDR3 coding sequence is TGTGCCAGCAGTCCCACGACGGTCTCTGGAAACACCATATATTTT.